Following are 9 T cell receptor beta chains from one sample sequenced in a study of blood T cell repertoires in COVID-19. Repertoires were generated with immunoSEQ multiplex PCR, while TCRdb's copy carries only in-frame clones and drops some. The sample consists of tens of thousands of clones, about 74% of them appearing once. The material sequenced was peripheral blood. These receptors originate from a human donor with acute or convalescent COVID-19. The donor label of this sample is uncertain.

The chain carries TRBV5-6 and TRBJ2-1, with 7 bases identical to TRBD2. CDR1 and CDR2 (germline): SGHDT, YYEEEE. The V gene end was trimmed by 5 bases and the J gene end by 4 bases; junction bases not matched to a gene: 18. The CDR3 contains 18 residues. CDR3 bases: TGTGCCAGCAGATTAGCCTCTCTAGCGGAGGCCTCTTACAATGAGCAGTTCTTC. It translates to CASRLASLAEASYNEQFF.

The CDR3 reads CASNLGGGTGELFF. In DNA, the CDR3 is TGTGCCAGCAACTTAGGGGGGGGCACCGGGGAGCTGTTTTTT. The chain joins TRBV28 to TRBJ2-2, with D possibly being TRBD2 (7 bases). Germline lookup yields CDR1 MDHEN and CDR2 SYDVKM. V lost 7 bases and J lost 4, with 13 bases in between. The CDR3 runs 14 residues.

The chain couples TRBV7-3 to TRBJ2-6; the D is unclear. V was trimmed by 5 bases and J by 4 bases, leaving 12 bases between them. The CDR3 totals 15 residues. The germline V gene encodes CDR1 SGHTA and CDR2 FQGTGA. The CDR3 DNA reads TGTGCCAGCAGCCTCGGGTACTCAGGGGCCAACGTCCTGACTTTC. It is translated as CASSLGYSGANVLTF.

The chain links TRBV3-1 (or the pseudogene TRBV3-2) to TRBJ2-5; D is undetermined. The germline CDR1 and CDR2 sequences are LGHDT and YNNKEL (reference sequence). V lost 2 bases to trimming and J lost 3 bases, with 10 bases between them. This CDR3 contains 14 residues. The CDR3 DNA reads TGTGCCAGCAGCCAACGAGGTGGCAAAGAGACCCAGTACTTC. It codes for CASSQRGGKETQYF.

The CDR3 sequence: CASSEAPKRQGTSPLHF. The CDR3 nucleotides read TGTGCCAGCAGTGAAGCGCCGAAGCGTCAGGGAACTTCACCCCTCCACTTT. The J gene is TRBJ1-6, the V gene TRBV2; tentatively, D is TRBD1 (5 bases). The CDR3 has 17 residues. V was clipped by 0 bases and J by 9 bases, with 18 bases between them. CDR1 is SNHLY and CDR2 is FYNNEI in the germline V gene. The full variable domain, its missing parts supplied by reference TRBV2 and TRBJ1-6, is EPEVTQTPSHQVTQMGQEVILRCVPISNHLYFYWYRQILGQKVEFLVSFYNNEISEKSEIFDDQFSVERPDGSNFTLKIRSTKLEDSAMYFCASSEAPKRQGTSPLHFGNGTRLTVT.

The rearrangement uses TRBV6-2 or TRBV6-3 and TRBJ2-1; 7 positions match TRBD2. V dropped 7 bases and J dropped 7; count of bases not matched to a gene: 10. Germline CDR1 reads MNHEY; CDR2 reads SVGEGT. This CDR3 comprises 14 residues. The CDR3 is CASTPWGGSNEQFF. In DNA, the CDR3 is TGTGCCAGCACCCCGTGGGGCGGGAGTAATGAGCAGTTCTTC.

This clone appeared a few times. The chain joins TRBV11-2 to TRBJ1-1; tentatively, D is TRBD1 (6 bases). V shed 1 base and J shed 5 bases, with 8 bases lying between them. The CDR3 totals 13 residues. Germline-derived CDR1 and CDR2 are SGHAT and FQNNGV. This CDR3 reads CASSLARGTEAFF. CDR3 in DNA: TGTGCCAGCAGCTTAGCCAGGGGTACTGAAGCTTTCTTT.

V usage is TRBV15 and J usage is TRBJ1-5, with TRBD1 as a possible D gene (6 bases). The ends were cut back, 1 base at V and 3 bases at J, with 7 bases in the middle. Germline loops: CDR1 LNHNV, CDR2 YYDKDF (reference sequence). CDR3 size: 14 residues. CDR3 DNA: TGTGCCACCAGCAGAGGGGGGCCCAATCAGCCCCAGCATTTT. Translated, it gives CATSRGGPNQPQHF.

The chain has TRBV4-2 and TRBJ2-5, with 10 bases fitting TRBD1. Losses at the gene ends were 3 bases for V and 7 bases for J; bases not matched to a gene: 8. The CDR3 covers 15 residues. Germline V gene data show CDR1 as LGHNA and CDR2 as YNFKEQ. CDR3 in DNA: TGTGCCAGCAGCCAGACGACAGGGGGCGAAGGGACCCAGTACTTC. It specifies CASSQTTGGEGTQYF.